The 9 T cell receptor beta chains below come from one sample, sequenced in a study of cytomegalovirus exposure and HLA in healthy donors. PCR involved 60 Vbeta and 13 Jbeta primers. This table comes from immunoSEQ multiplex PCR, and its TCRdb copy is limited to in-frame clones, with some not included. The sample shows 75,000 to 80,000 clones, around three quarters of them seen only once. The sequenced sample was PBMCs. These receptors were collected from a male donor in good health and CMV-seropositive.

The chain has TRBV2 and TRBJ2-3, with 9 bases identical to TRBD2. The CDR3 runs to 14 residues. In germline, CDR1 is SNHLY, CDR2 FYNNEI. V gave up 7 bases and J gave up 2 bases; unmatched junction bases: 4. The CDR3 here is CASKREVNTDTQYF. In nucleotides, the CDR3 is TGTGCCAGCAAGCGGGAGGTAAACACAGATACGCAGTATTTT.

V and J are TRBV28 and TRBJ1-2, with D hard to call. Germline CDR1 is MDHEN and CDR2 is SYDVKM. Trimming shortened V by 7 bases and J by 0 bases, and 15 bases separated the two germline ends. The CDR3 loop spans 15 amino acids. The CDR3 region has the DNA TGTGCCAGCACCACTACCCCCGTAACTAACTATGGCTACACCTTC. It is translated as CASTTTPVTNYGYTF.

This clone was counted a few times. The V gene is TRBV19, the J gene TRBJ2-3, with 9 bases matching TRBD1. This CDR3 is 15 amino acids long. Germline trimming cut 5 bases from V and 5 bases from J; bases unmatched to any gene: 8. Germline V gene data show CDR1 as LNHDA and CDR2 as SQIVND (reference sequence). In DNA, the CDR3 is TGTGCCAGTAGTGTACAGGGGGCTTCGGGAGATACGCAGTATTTT. Protein: CASSVQGASGDTQYF.

This clone was seen only a few times. The J gene is TRBJ1-1, the V gene TRBV27, with D unclear. In germline, CDR1 is MNHEY, CDR2 SMNVEV (reference sequence). V gave up 11 bases and J gave up 3 bases, with 10 bases separating them. This CDR3 comprises 11 residues. CDR3 residues: CASYGYTEAFF. CDR3 in DNA: TGTGCCTCATACGGGTACACTGAAGCTTTCTTT.

The V and J genes are TRBV19 and TRBJ2-1, with 8 bases lining up with TRBD2. The V and J ends lost 4 bases and 3 bases, in that order; junction bases with no gene match: 5. CDR3 length: 15 residues. Germline lookup yields CDR1 LNHDA and CDR2 SQIVND (reference sequence). The CDR3 region is CASSSGGPLYNEQFF. The CDR3 DNA reads TGTGCCAGTAGTAGCGGGGGGCCTCTCTACAATGAGCAGTTCTTC. Looking up the rest from reference TRBV19 and TRBJ2-1 gives the full variable domain: DGGITQSPKYLFRKEGQNVTLSCEQNLNHDAMYWYRQDPGQGLRLIYYSQIVNDFQKGDIAEGYSVSREKKESFPLTVTSAQKNPTAFYLCASSSGGPLYNEQFFGPGTRLTVL.

This rearrangement joins TRBV18 to TRBJ2-7, with D possibly being TRBD2 (6 bases). V was pared by 2 bases and J by 7 bases, with 15 bases between. Germline loops: CDR1 KGHSH, CDR2 LQKENI. The CDR3 length is 14 residues. CDR3 in DNA: TGTGCCAGCTCACCAGGATCGGGAGAAAGGGAGCAGTACTTC. Translating gives CASSPGSGEREQYF.

The chain couples TRBV6-5 to TRBJ1-5, with 8 bases lining up with TRBD1. V lost 6 bases, J lost 6 bases, and 4 bases stayed unmatched. The germline CDR1 and CDR2 sequences are MNHEY and SVGAGI. CDR3 size: 13 residues. The CDR3 nucleotides read TGTGCCAGCAGCCGGACAGGGCTTCAGCCCCAGCATTTT. Translating gives CASSRTGLQPQHF.

The chain has TRBV5-6 and TRBJ1-2; possibly TRBD1 for D (6 bases). Germline CDR1 and CDR2: SGHDT and YYEEEE. This CDR3 region has 14 residues. Deletions cut 1 base from V and 3 bases from J, with 10 bases between. Written as DNA, the CDR3 is TGTGCCAGCAGCTTGACAGGGATGGACTATGGCTACACCTTC. Its translation is CASSLTGMDYGYTF.

This sequence joins TRBV19 and TRBJ2-7, with TRBD2 matching 14 bases. The CDR3 length is 15 residues. Germline CDR1 LNHDA, CDR2 SQIVND (reference sequence). The junction had 7 bases not matched to a gene; V was cut back by 6 bases and J by 6 bases. The chain's CDR3 is CASSMTSGRAGEQYF. In DNA form, the CDR3 reads TGTGCCAGTAGCATGACTAGCGGGAGGGCAGGCGAGCAGTACTTC.